A selection of T cell receptor beta chains follows, all from one sample in a study of CD4+ T cells in melanoma. TCRdb keeps only in-frame clones here, not all; method: immunoSEQ multiplex PCR. The sample records 9,500 to 13,000 clones, roughly 78% being singletons. The specimen sequenced was cells from a culture (not recorded whether cultured in vitro). The receptors come from a human donor with melanoma. CDR3s include the opening cysteine and the closing phenylalanine or tryptophan. The order of the fields is V gene, J gene, clone size, D gene, CDR3 DNA, CDR3 protein. A D gene is named only where the DNA matches it firmly. Some rows have no size entry. The others give once, few or many, or a class for an expanded clone.

TRBV7-8	TRBJ1-2	once	.	TGTGCCAGCAGCTTAAGTCAGCCAGCTTACTATGGCTACACCTTC	CASSLSQPAYYGYTF
TRBV7-2	TRBJ2-5	.	.	TGTGCCAGCAGCTTATTTAGAGCCCGGAAGACCCAGTACTTC	CASSLFRARKTQYF
TRBV2	TRBJ2-3	.	.	TGTGCCAGCAGAGGGACTCCAAGCAATACGCAGTATTTT	CASRGTPSNTQYF
TRBV9	TRBJ2-6	.	.	TGTGCCAGCAGCGTAGAGACGAGGGGAGCCTCTGGGGCCAACGTCCTGACTTTC	CASSVETRGASGANVLTF
TRBV6-5	TRBJ2-1	.	TRBD2	TGTGCCAGCAACATGGGCGGGGGAGGCTACAATGAGCAGTTCTTC	CASNMGGGGYNEQFF
TRBV18	TRBJ1-1	.	.	TGTGCCAGCTCACAGGGGGACCTATGGGGTGAAGCTTTCTTT	CASSQGDLWGEAFF
TRBV6-5	TRBJ1-1	.	TRBD1	TGTGCCAGCAGTTATGGGACAGGGGAGGGCACTGAAGCTTTCTTT	CASSYGTGEGTEAFF
TRBV6-1	TRBJ2-5	.	.	TGTGCCAGCAGTGAAGCACCTAGTCGGGGGACCCAGTACTTC	CASSEAPSRGTQYF
TRBV7-8	TRBJ2-1	once	TRBD1	TGTGCCAGCAGCCTGGGACAGGGAGGTTTGATGGGTATGTGGCAGTTCTTC	CASSLGQGGLMGMWQFF
TRBV6-1	TRBJ1-2	.	.	TGTGCCAGCAGTGAATCGCGGACAGCTCTCAGGGGCGGCTACACCTTC	CASSESRTALRGGYTF
TRBV5-1	TRBJ2-5	.	TRBD1	TGCGCCAGCACTACCACAGGGGGCGCTTCGGGAGAGACCCAGTACTTC	CASTTTGGASGETQYF
TRBV7-9	TRBJ2-5	.	TRBD1	TGTGCCAGCAGCCCGACAGGGGCCGGAAAGACCCAGTACTTC	CASSPTGAGKTQYF
TRBV27	TRBJ2-1	once	.	TGTGCCAGCAGTTTCCGGGGATCCAGGGGTGAGCAGTTCTTC	CASSFRGSRGEQFF
TRBV5-1	TRBJ2-7	.	.	TGCGCCAGTGGAAGTGGGGGCCCCACTTACGAGCAGTACTTC	CASGSGGPTYEQYF
TRBV2	TRBJ1-4	.	TRBD1	TGTGCCAGCACCTCGACAGGGATGGGGAAACTGTTTTTT	CASTSTGMGKLFF
TRBV11-2	TRBJ2-2	.	.	TGTGCCAGCAGCTTAGCCGGGCCTCACACCGGGGAGCTGTTTTTT	CASSLAGPHTGELFF
TRBV5-1	TRBJ2-7	.	TRBD2	TGCGCCAGCAGCTCGACTGTGCTAGCGGGATCTTACGAGCAGTACTTC	CASSSTVLAGSYEQYF
TRBV6-6	TRBJ2-6	once	.	TGTGCCAGCAGCACCTCGGGGGCCAACGTCCTGACTTTC	CASSTSGANVLTF
TRBV11-2	TRBJ2-5	once	TRBD2	TGTGCCAGCAGCTTCGGGGCGGGGGGGCTCGAGACCCAGTACTTC	CASSFGAGGLETQYF
TRBV5-4	TRBJ1-4	.	.	TGTGCCAGCAGCCGCTCCGGAGGAAATAATGAAAAACTGTTTTTT	CASSRSGGNNEKLFF
TRBV5-4	TRBJ2-7	.	.	TGTGCCAGCAGCTTCCAATGGGGGACCGACGAGCAGTACTTC	CASSFQWGTDEQYF
TRBV4-1	TRBJ2-1	.	.	TGCGCCAGCAGGGACTTCTCCTACAATGAGCAGTTCTTC	CASRDFSYNEQFF
TRBV25-1	TRBJ2-3	.	TRBD2	TGTGCCAGCAGGAGGACCAGCGGGGGGGCGAAGACAGATACGCAGTATTTT	CASRRTSGGAKTDTQYF
TRBV6-5	TRBJ1-4	.	.	TGTGCCAGCAGGGACCGCGGATTTAGGGAAAAACTGTTTTTT	CASRDRGFREKLFF
TRBV29-1	TRBJ2-7	.	TRBD1	TGCAGCGTGCTTCCAGAGGACAGGGGATACGAGCAGTACTTC	CSVLPEDRGYEQYF
TRBV5-3	TRBJ1-2	.	TRBD1	TGTGCCAGAAGCCCGTGGAGTGTTACAGGGGACTGTGGCTACACCTTC	CARSPWSVTGDCGYTF
TRBV5-1	TRBJ1-4	few	.	TGCGCCAGCAGCGTCGATCCGGGAAGTAATGAAAAACTGTTTTTT	CASSVDPGSNEKLFF
TRBV30	TRBJ1-1	once	.	TGTGCCTGGAGTGTATCGCGGGTGAACACTGAAGCTTTCTTT	CAWSVSRVNTEAFF
TRBV7-9	TRBJ2-7	.	.	TGTGCCAGCAGCTTAGGGACGGCCACCTACGAGCAGTACTTC	CASSLGTATYEQYF
TRBV5-4	TRBJ2-5	.	.	TGTGCCAGCAGCCCAACTCGGGACGTGGACCAAGAGACCCAGTACTTC	CASSPTRDVDQETQYF
TRBV7-4	TRBJ1-3	.	.	TGTGCCAGCAGCTTACAGGGGTGGACTGGAAACACCATATATTTT	CASSLQGWTGNTIYF
TRBV19	TRBJ2-1	.	.	TGTGCCAGTAGTTTGGCGGGTTACTCCTACAATGAGCAGTTCTTC	CASSLAGYSYNEQFF
TRBV4-1	TRBJ2-1	.	.	TGCGCCAGCAGCCAAAGCAGGTACAATGAGCAGTTCTTC	CASSQSRYNEQFF
TRBV2	TRBJ1-2	.	.	TGTGCCAGCAAGTTTTCTGCAGGGGTAGGTGGCTACACCTTC	CASKFSAGVGGYTF
TRBV6-5	TRBJ2-7	.	TRBD1	TGTGCCAGCAGTCCAGGGACAGGCCTACGAGAGCAGTACTTC	CASSPGTGLREQYF
TRBV18	TRBJ1-2	.	TRBD1	TGTGCCAGCTCACAAGGGACAGGGCGGCATAACTATGGCTACACCTTC	CASSQGTGRHNYGYTF
TRBV5-1	TRBJ2-2	.	TRBD2	TGCGCCAGCAGCTGGGGGGGGTCGAACACCGGGGAGCTGTTTTTT	CASSWGGSNTGELFF
TRBV12-3/TRBV12-4	TRBJ1-2	.	.	TGTGCCATTCAGTGGGGGAACTATGGCTACACCTTC	CAIQWGNYGYTF
TRBV11-2	TRBJ2-3	.	.	TGTGCCAGCAGCATAATCCTTCCAGATACGCAGTATTTT	CASSIILPDTQYF
TRBV6-5	TRBJ1-1	.	.	TGTGCCAGCCGACCGCTCGATGTGGAGAACACTGAAGCTTTCTTT	CASRPLDVENTEAFF
TRBV5-4	TRBJ1-6	.	TRBD1	TGTGCCAGCAGCTTGGGCCAGGGGGCTCGATCACCCCTCCACTTT	CASSLGQGARSPLHF
TRBV3-1/TRBV3-2	TRBJ2-1	.	.	TGTGCCAGCAGCCAAGACAGCCAGGCCTACAATGAGCAGTTCTTC	CASSQDSQAYNEQFF
TRBV11-2	TRBJ1-4	.	.	TGTGCCAGCACGGTCGGAGGGGTTTCGGAACTGTTTTTT	CASTVGGVSELFF
TRBV7-9	TRBJ1-1	few	.	TGTGCCAGCAGCCTTCAGGGAACCCCACGAGGTGAAGCTTTCTTT	CASSLQGTPRGEAFF
TRBV4-2	TRBJ2-3	few	.	TGTGCCAGCAGCCAAGGACCCACAGATACGCAGTATTTT	CASSQGPTDTQYF
TRBV7-9	TRBJ1-6	few	TRBD1	TGTGCCAGCAGCTCTCCGACAGGGGACGATTCACCCCTCCACTTT	CASSSPTGDDSPLHF
TRBV11-3	TRBJ2-1	.	.	TGTGCCAGCAGCTTTTCTTACAATGAGCAGTTCTTC	CASSFSYNEQFF
TRBV9	TRBJ2-5	few	.	TGTGCCAGCAGCGTAGTCGCGCAGGGTGACATCGAGACCCAGTACTTC	CASSVVAQGDIETQYF
TRBV7-3	TRBJ2-1	.	TRBD1	TGTGCCAGCAGCTTGACAGGGGGGGCGGACAATGAGCAGTTCTTC	CASSLTGGADNEQFF
TRBV15	TRBJ1-1	.	.	TGTGCCACCACACCTAATGGGGGCGGGACTGAAGCTTTCTTT	CATTPNGGGTEAFF
TRBV5-1	TRBJ2-1	.	.	TGCGCCAGCACAATAGGGGACGAGCAGTTCTTC	CASTIGDEQFF